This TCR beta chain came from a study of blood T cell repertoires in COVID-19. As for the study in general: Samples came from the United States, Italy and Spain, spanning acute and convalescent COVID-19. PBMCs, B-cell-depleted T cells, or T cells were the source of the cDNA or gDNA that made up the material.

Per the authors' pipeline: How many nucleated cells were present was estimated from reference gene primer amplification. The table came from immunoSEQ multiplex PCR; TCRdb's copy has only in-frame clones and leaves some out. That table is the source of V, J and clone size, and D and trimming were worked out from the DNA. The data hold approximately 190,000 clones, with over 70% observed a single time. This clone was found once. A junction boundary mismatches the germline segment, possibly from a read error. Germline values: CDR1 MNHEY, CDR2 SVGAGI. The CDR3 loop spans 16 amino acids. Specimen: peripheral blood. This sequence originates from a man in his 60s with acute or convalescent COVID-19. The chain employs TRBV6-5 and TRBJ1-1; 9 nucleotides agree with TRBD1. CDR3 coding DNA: TGTGCCAGCAGTCACTCCCCCGGGACAGGGATCGATGAAGCTTTCTTT. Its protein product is CASSHSPGTGIDEAFF.